A selection of T cell receptor beta chains follows, all from one sample in a study of control samples from healthy donors and cancer patients. Assay used: immunoSEQ multiplex PCR; TCRdb lists only in-frame clones, some missing. This table has over 100,000 clones, roughly 88% appearing once. What was sequenced was blood. Receptors originate from a man aged 50-59 years in good health. The CDR3 runs from the conserved cysteine through the conserved F or W. A D gene is named only where the DNA matches it firmly. Size is omitted from some rows. Given values are once, few, many or a class for expanded clones.

d_call	v_call	j_call	clone_size	cdr3_nt	cdr3_aa
TRBD2	TRBV6-5	TRBJ2-1	-	TGTGCCAGCAGTTCGGGACTACAGGATTCTAATGAGCAGTTCTTC	CASSSGLQDSNEQFF
TRBD2	TRBV11-3	TRBJ2-5	-	TGTGCCAGCAGCCTGAGACTAGCGGGGAGGGAAGAGACCCAGTACTTC	CASSLRLAGREETQYF
-	TRBV11-1	TRBJ2-5	-	TGTGCCAGCAGCTTATACACAGGTGAAGGGACCCAGTACTTC	CASSLYTGEGTQYF
TRBD1	TRBV5-4	TRBJ2-1	-	TGTGCCAGCAGCTTGATTTGGGACAGGAGCCACAATGAGCAGTTCTTC	CASSLIWDRSHNEQFF
-	TRBV5-5	TRBJ2-5	-	TGTGCCAGCAGCTTGATGCGGCTAGCGCAGGAGACCCAGTACTTC	CASSLMRLAQETQYF
-	TRBV5-1	TRBJ2-3	-	TGCGCCAGCAGCTCCGGACTATTCCCAAGCACAGATACGCAGTATTTT	CASSSGLFPSTDTQYF
-	TRBV15	TRBJ1-4	-	TGTGCCACCAGCAGAGTTGCAGGGAGTGGAAAACTGTTTTTT	CATSRVAGSGKLFF
TRBD1	TRBV7-3	TRBJ2-3	-	TGTGCCAGCAGCAGACAGGGCATTGGGTTCGCAGATACGCAGTATTTT	CASSRQGIGFADTQYF
-	TRBV2	TRBJ2-1	-	TGTGCCAGCAGTGAGGGGGGTATATCATACAATGAGCAGTTCTTC	CASSEGGISYNEQFF
TRBD1	TRBV7-6	TRBJ2-2	once	TGTGCCAGCAGCTCAGGGGGCGGCGGGGAGCTGTTTTTT	CASSSGGGGELFF
TRBD1	TRBV19	TRBJ2-2	-	TGTGCCAGTAGTATGGGGGACAGCTTTTTTATCACCGGGGAGCTGTTTTTT	CASSMGDSFFITGELFF
-	TRBV9	TRBJ2-2	few	TGTGCCAGCACAGGGTCCACCGGGGAGCTGTTTTTT	CASTGSTGELFF
-	TRBV6-5	TRBJ1-3	-	TGTGCCAGCAGGGCCGATCCCTCTGGAAACACCATATATTTT	CASRADPSGNTIYF
-	TRBV7-7	TRBJ2-3	once	TGTGCTAGCAGCATAAGTAGCACAGATACGCAGTATTTT	CASSISSTDTQYF
-	TRBV19	TRBJ2-2	-	TGTGCCAGTACCAGGAACACCGGGGAGCTGTTTTTT	CASTRNTGELFF
TRBD1	TRBV30	TRBJ1-4	-	TGTGCCTGGAGTACTAAACAGGGGGCTTGGGAAAAACTGTTTTTT	CAWSTKQGAWEKLFF